The clone carrying this T cell receptor beta chain appeared many times. Multiplex PCR with BIOMED2 TRB-A/B primer pools amplified TRB rearrangements. From the multiplex PCR reads, TCRdb called clonotypes with MiXCR, one entry per CDR3 protein. The sample includes 17,000 or so distinct CDR3 sequences, over 30% of them seen just once. This sample stems from a study of T and B cells in COVID-19 patients. Germline V CDR1 and CDR2: MNHEY, SVGEGT. The CDR3 contains 13 residues. V lost 5 bases, J lost 1 base, and 8 bases lay in between. Each TRB amplification used roughly 230-550 ng of genomic DNA from blood.

The specimen was blood. The clonotype originates from a human donor with active COVID-19. This chain links TRBV6-2 or TRBV6-3 with TRBJ2-5, with D uncertain. The chain's CDR3 is CASSVAAQETQYF. The CDR3 nucleotides are TGTGCCAGCAGTGTTGCTGCCCAAGAGACCCAGTACTTC.